Listed below are T cell receptor beta chains from one sample, sequenced in a study of breast tumors, draining lymph nodes, adjacent tissues. TCRdb reprocessed the multiplex PCR reads with MiXCR, giving one entry per CDR3 protein. The table lists over 200,000 distinct CDR3 sequences, roughly 32% of them singletons. Sequences were obtained from axillary lymph node tissue. These TCRs come from a female donor with breast cancer. Some clones in this sample may be carry-over from other donors' samples. The CDR3 runs from the conserved cysteine through the conserved F or W. The D gene is left open where the match is weak. Expanded clones are given a class, and other clones once, few, many or no size at all.

v_call	clone_size	j_call	d_call	cdr3_nt	cdr3_aa
TRBV12-3/TRBV12-4	many	TRBJ2-7	TRBD2	TGTGCCAGCAGTTCGAGCGGGAGGGGCTACGAGCAGTACTTC	CASSSSGRGYEQYF
TRBV20-1	-	TRBJ1-6	-	TGCAGTGCTAGAGGTCCTTACGCCGGGGCCAGATCACCCCTCCACTTT	CSARGPYAGARSPLHF
TRBV7-8	many	TRBJ1-5	-	TGTGCCAGCAGCTTCGACGAACGCAATCAGCCCCAGCATTTT	CASSFDERNQPQHF
TRBV9	-	TRBJ2-6	TRBD1	TGTGCCAGCAGCTTAAGACAGGGTAGCTCTGGGGCCAACGTCCTGACTTTC	CASSLRQGSSGANVLTF
TRBV7-8	many	TRBJ2-2	TRBD2	TGTGCCAGCAGACTAGCGGGACGGGGCGGGGAGCTGTTTTTT	CASRLAGRGGELFF
TRBV10-3	-	TRBJ2-1	TRBD2	TGTGCCATCAGTGAAACCGGGACTAGCGCCTACGAGCAGTTCTTC	CAISETGTSAYEQFF
TRBV7-9	many	TRBJ2-7	TRBD2	TGTGCCAGCAGCACCTCCTCTATAGCGGGAGGGAGCTACGAGCAGTACTTC	CASSTSSIAGGSYEQYF
TRBV5-1	many	TRBJ1-2	-	TGCGCCAGCACCCGCCGGGAGGGATCGGGAGGCTACACCTTC	CASTRREGSGGYTF
TRBV6-6	many	TRBJ2-7	TRBD1	TGTGCCAGTAGGATAAGACAGGGGTACGAGCAGTACTTC	CASRIRQGYEQYF
TRBV20-1	many	TRBJ2-4	TRBD1	TGCAGTGCTAGTCCAACAGGGGGCGGGAACATTCAGTACTTC	CSASPTGGGNIQYF
TRBV6-1	many	TRBJ2-3	TRBD1	TGTGCCAGCAGTGGGATTAGGGGACAGGGCGCAGATACGCAGTATTTT	CASSGIRGQGADTQYF
TRBV25-1	-	TRBJ1-4	-	TGTGCCAGCAGTGATCGGGCAGGGAGAAGCGAAAAACTGTTTTTT	CASSDRAGRSEKLFF
TRBV5-1	many	TRBJ2-1	TRBD2	TGCGCCAGCAGCCGTAGACCACAGACTAGCGGGACGAGCTACAATGAGCAGTTCTTC	CASSRRPQTSGTSYNEQFF
TRBV9	-	TRBJ1-1	-	TGTGCCAGCAGTTTTGAGGGGAACACTGAAGCTTTCTTT	CASSFEGNTEAFF
TRBV4-1	many	TRBJ2-1	-	TGCGCCAGCAGCCCAATTGGGAGTACGGGAATTTCCTACAATGAGCAGTTCTTC	CASSPIGSTGISYNEQFF
TRBV6-1	few	TRBJ2-7	-	TGTGCCAGCAGTCAAGCGCGGACTGGGGGACGAGAGCAGTACTTC	CASSQARTGGREQYF
TRBV5-6	many	TRBJ2-2	TRBD2	TGTGCCAGCAGCTTGGCGCGGGAGGCGAACACCGGGGAGCTGTTTTTT	CASSLAREANTGELFF
TRBV6-1	many	TRBJ2-7	-	TGTGCCAGCGGGACTCCATCCTACGAGCAGTACTTC	CASGTPSYEQYF
TRBV7-2	-	TRBJ1-6	TRBD1	TGTGCCAGCAGCCAAGGGGGGACAGGGGACCAGGGTTCACCCCTCCACTTT	CASSQGGTGDQGSPLHF
TRBV6-4	many	TRBJ2-3	TRBD1	TGTGCCAGCAGTGACTCGGGACAGTCAGATACGCAGTATTTT	CASSDSGQSDTQYF
TRBV7-9	-	TRBJ2-1	-	TGTGTCAGTAGCCTACATAAGAAGGATGAGCAGTTCTTC	CVSSLHKKDEQFF
TRBV5-4	-	TRBJ2-5	-	TGTGTCAGCAGAAGGGAGTACCAAGGGACCCAGTACTTC	CVSRREYQGTQYF
TRBV10-3	many	TRBJ2-7	TRBD2	TGTGCCACCGCTAGCGGTCCCTCCTACGAGCAGTACTTC	CATASGPSYEQYF
TRBV7-9	-	TRBJ2-7	-	TGTGCCAGCAGCTTAAGTCGGGGGACCTACGAACAGCACTTC	CASSLSRGTYEQHF
TRBV4-1	many	TRBJ2-1	-	TGCGCCAGCAGCCGACAAACTAGCAAAGGGTACAATGAGCAGTTCTTC	CASSRQTSKGYNEQFF
TRBV15	many	TRBJ2-5	-	TGTGCCACCAGCAGAGATCGAGGATGGCAGACCCAGTACTTC	CATSRDRGWQTQYF
TRBV2	many	TRBJ2-7	-	TGTGCCAGCAGTGAAGGGCAGGGCCACGAGCAGTACTTC	CASSEGQGHEQYF
TRBV5-1	-	TRBJ2-5	-	TGCGCCAGCAGCTTAACGGGGGTCCAAGAGACCCAGTACTTC	CASSLTGVQETQYF
TRBV3-1	many	TRBJ2-3	-	TGTGCCAGCAGCCAAGTAGACACAGATACGCAGTATTTT	CASSQVDTDTQYF
TRBV20-1	many	TRBJ2-5	-	TGCAGTGCTAGAACCCGAGGGAACGGAGAGACCCAGTACTTC	CSARTRGNGETQYF
TRBV20-1	many	TRBJ2-7	TRBD1	TGCAGTGCTAGTGACAGGGATGAGGCCTACGAGCAGTACTTC	CSASDRDEAYEQYF
TRBV5-4	-	TRBJ2-4	-	TGTGCCAGCAGCTTGTTTGACAAAAACATTCAGTACTTC	CASSLFDKNIQYF
TRBV28	-	TRBJ2-3	-	TGTGCCAGCAGACAGCAGGGTTCGGGGAAGCAGTATTTT	CASRQQGSGKQYF
TRBV9	many	TRBJ2-3	-	TGTGCCAGCAGCGTAGGTCCCGGCACAGATACGCAGTATTTT	CASSVGPGTDTQYF
TRBV28	-	TRBJ1-1	-	TGTGCCAGCAGTTTGCCCGGGCACACTGAAGCTTTCTTT	CASSLPGHTEAFF
TRBV7-9	many	TRBJ1-5	-	TGTGCCCCCAGATCCCCTCGTATGTATAGCAATCAGCCCCAGCATTTT	CAPRSPRMYSNQPQHF
TRBV30	many	TRBJ1-6	-	TGTGCCTGGCGCGGCGACCTTAATTCACCCCTCCACTTT	CAWRGDLNSPLHF